This entry lists 31 T cell receptor beta chains sequenced from one sample in a study of T-cell memory formation after mild COVID-19 (dated by TCRdb to about 2021). Libraries were constructed by 5' RACE. Sequencing instrument: Illumina NovaSeq 6000. Using fastp at Q25 and MiXCR, TCRdb reprocessed the public reads and kept productive beta chains. Here each entry gathers all rows of one CDR3 protein and keeps the most common genes and DNA. This sample has 580,000 or so distinct CDR3 sequences in its table, and roughly 17% of those were observed once. The top ten clonotypes cover roughly 8.2% of the sample. Sequencing was carried out using PBMCs or a T cell subset sorted from them (not recorded which). The receptors were sampled from an adult woman who had mild COVID-19 (a few samples of this study predate the infection). The sample titles of this study are shuffled in the database, so cell type and time point are left out; the donor was told from shared clones.

In its sample, this clonotype was seen many times. The rearrangement joins TRBV27 to TRBJ1-6; D not certain. Germline V CDR1 and CDR2: MNHEY, SMNVEV (reference sequence). V lost 6 bases and J lost 5, with 2 bases in between. This CDR3 region has 11 residues. The CDR3 DNA is TGTGCCAGCAGGAATAATTCACCCCTCCACTTT. Its protein is CASRNNSPLHF.

This chain joins TRBV5-4 and TRBJ2-1, with 10 bases fitting TRBD1. This CDR3 has 15 residues. Trimming at V came to 9 bases and at J to 4 bases, leaving 10 bases not matched to a gene. Looked up from germline, CDR1 is SGHNT and CDR2 is YYREEE (reference sequence). Written as DNA, the CDR3 is TGTGCCACCCATATGACGGGACAGGGGTACAATGAGCAGTTCTTC. Protein sequence: CATHMTGQGYNEQFF.

This clonotype appeared a few times. The V and J genes are TRBV7-9 and TRBJ1-3; D is perhaps TRBD1 (6 bases). The CDR3 runs to 16 residues. V was pared by 0 bases and J by 3 bases, with 12 bases between. Germline V lookup: CDR1 SEHNR, CDR2 FQNEAQ (reference sequence). Here the CDR3 reads CASSLARQEVGNTIYF. The CDR3, as DNA: TGTGCCAGCAGCTTAGCTCGACAGGAGGTTGGAAACACCATATATTTT.

The V call is TRBV5-4, the J call TRBJ2-5; 7 positions agree with TRBD1. This CDR3 is 12 amino acids long. The ends lost 4 bases at V and 5 bases at J; junction bases unmatched: 2. CDR1 and CDR2 from the germline V gene are SGHNT and YYREEE (reference sequence). The CDR3 DNA reads as TGTGCCAGCAGCCCGGACAGGGAGACCCAGTACTTC. Encoded protein: CASSPDRETQYF. Supplemented by reference TRBV5-4 and TRBJ2-5, the full variable domain reads ETGVTQSPTHLIKTRGQQVTLRCSSQSGHNTVSWYQQALGQGPQFIFQYYREEENGRGNFPPRFSGLQFPNYSSELNVNALELDDSALYLCASSPDRETQYFGPGTRLLVL.

The table lists this clonotype with a few counts. The chain couples TRBV7-8 to TRBJ2-7, with 11 bases matching TRBD1. CDR3 length: 17 amino acids. With V trimmed by 1 base and J by 1 base, 6 bases remained unmatched. Per germline, CDR1 SGHVS and CDR2 FQNEAQ. The CDR3 DNA reads as TGTGCCAGCAGCTTAGGGACAGGGGGCTTACATTCCTACGAGCAGTACTTC. This translates into CASSLGTGGLHSYEQYF.

This clonotype was observed at least ten times. The CDR3 coding sequence is TGTGCCAGCAGCAATATTCTAGCGGGGGCCTACGAGCAGTACTTC. This sequence encodes CASSNILAGAYEQYF. V and J are TRBV5-4 and TRBJ2-7, with 10 bases identical to TRBD2. CDR1 and CDR2 (germline): SGHNT, YYREEE (reference sequence). V trimming: 4 bases; J trimming: 2 bases; junction bases outside the gene matches: 6. This CDR3 contains 15 residues.

This clonotype has just a few counts. This sequence joins TRBV19 and TRBJ2-2, with D unresolved. V was clipped by 3 bases and J by 1 base, with 12 bases between them. The CDR3 spans 16 residues. Germline-derived CDR1 and CDR2 are LNHDA and SQIVND (reference sequence). The CDR3 coding sequence is TGTGCCAGTAGTATTGGGCCAAACCTGAACACCGGGGAGCTGTTTTTT. The encoded protein is CASSIGPNLNTGELFF.

This clonotype was picked up a small number of times. The chain's CDR3 is CASSPYLAGGPQETQYF. The CDR3 coding sequence is TGCGCCAGCAGCCCATATCTAGCCGGGGGTCCCCAAGAGACCCAGTACTTC. The gene calls are TRBV4-1 and TRBJ2-5; the D gene is possibly TRBD2 (6 bases). CDR3 length: 17 amino acids. V was trimmed by 4 bases and J by 1 base, leaving 19 bases between them. Germline V gene data show CDR1 as MGHRA and CDR2 as YSYEKL.

This clonotype was counted only a few times. The V call is TRBV19, the J call TRBJ2-7; possibly TRBD1 for D (5 bases). CDR3 length: 14 amino acids. Trimming left V 10 bases short and J 0 bases short, with 16 bases between. The V gene's germline CDR1 is LNHDA and CDR2 SQIVND (reference sequence). CDR3 residues: CATRDQSNSYEQYF. The CDR3 DNA reads TGTGCCACCAGGGATCAATCGAACTCCTACGAGCAGTACTTC.

This clonotype was detected only a few times. V and J are TRBV27 and TRBJ2-1; TRBD2 is a possible D gene (5 bases). This CDR3 has 8 residues. Deletions cut 7 bases from V and 15 bases from J, with 7 bases between. Germline V gene data show CDR1 as MNHEY and CDR2 as SMNVEV (reference sequence). CDR3: CASKGGFF. For the CDR3, the DNA is TGTGCCAGCAAAGGAGGGTTCTTC.

This chain connects TRBV19 to TRBJ1-1; 7 bases are a match to TRBD1. After removal of 6 bases from V and 4 bases from J, the junction contained 5 bases not matched to a gene. The V gene's germline CDR1 is LNHDA and CDR2 SQIVND (reference sequence). CDR3 length: 13 residues. The CDR3 bases are TGTGCCAGTAGAACGACAGGGAGCACTGAAGCTTTCTTT. Its protein is CASRTTGSTEAFF.

Concerning this clonotype itself: The junction departs from the called germline gene at one end, perhaps through a read error. The chain is built from TRBV12-3 or TRBV12-4 and TRBJ1-3; unclear D gene. The CDR3 sequence is 14 residues long. The CDR3 protein is CSSSLVGSGNTIYF. The CDR3 coding sequence is TGTTCCAGCAGTTTAGTAGGCAGTGGAAACACCATATATTTT.

A few counts support this clonotype. This chain joins TRBV6-5 and TRBJ2-7, with D perhaps matching TRBD1 (6 bases). Germline V gives CDR1 MNHEY, CDR2 SVGAGI. V lost 0 bases to trimming and J lost 9 bases, with 15 bases between them. CDR3 length equals 14 residues. The CDR3 sequence is CASSYSFGGEGQYF. In nucleotides, the CDR3 is TGTGCCAGCAGTTACTCGTTTGGGGGCGAGGGGCAGTACTTC.

This clonotype was seen ten or more times. The rearrangement uses TRBV6-2 or TRBV6-3 and TRBJ2-7, with TRBD1 matching 9 bases. Trimming at V came to 9 bases and at J to 7 bases, leaving 4 bases not matched to a gene. The CDR3 loop spans 11 amino acids. The germline V gene encodes CDR1 MNHEY and CDR2 SVGEGT. This CDR3 is CASGTGFEQYF. The CDR3 coding sequence is TGTGCCAGTGGGACAGGGTTTGAGCAGTACTTC.

There are a few counts of this clonotype. This chain links TRBV5-5 with TRBJ2-3; the D gene is possibly TRBD2 (7 bases). V shed 1 base and J shed 2 bases, with 17 bases lying between them. The CDR3 is made up of 17 amino acids. The germline CDR1 and CDR2 sequences are SGHKS and YYEKEE (reference sequence). The CDR3 DNA sequence: TGTGCCAGCAGCTTGCGATCTTGGGGGGGCCCCACAGATACGCAGTATTTT. This codes for CASSLRSWGGPTDTQYF.

This chain connects TRBV7-2 to TRBJ2-7, with 10 bases fitting TRBD1. Trimming took 7 bases from V and 1 from J; bases not matched to a gene: 7. Germline V gene sequence: CDR1 SGHTA, CDR2 FQGNSA. The CDR3 consists of 15 residues. CDR3 sequence: CASTSPGQGSYEQYF. For the CDR3, the DNA is TGTGCCAGCACCTCCCCGGGACAGGGGTCCTACGAGCAGTACTTC.

The chain joins TRBV6-5 to TRBJ2-7, with TRBD2 matching over 10 bases. The V gene's germline CDR1 is MNHEY and CDR2 SVGAGI. With V trimmed by 6 bases and J by 3 bases, 5 bases remained unmatched. This CDR3 region has 14 residues. Here the CDR3 reads CASRLLAGVYEQYF. Here the CDR3 DNA reads TGTGCCAGCAGGCTCCTAGCGGGAGTCTACGAGCAGTACTTC.

In DNA form, the CDR3 reads TGTGCCAGCAGCCAAGATCTTGAAGAGACCCAGTACTTC. This codes for CASSQDLEETQYF. The chain links TRBV3-1 to TRBJ2-5; D unresolved. The germline V gene has CDR1 LGHDT and CDR2 YNNKEL (reference sequence). CDR3 size: 13 residues. The V gene lost 0 bases and the J gene lost 3 bases, with 5 bases spanning the gap.

This clonotype was observed at least ten times. The gene calls are TRBV15 and TRBJ2-3, with 9 bases matching TRBD1. CDR3 size: 16 residues. V dropped 0 bases and J dropped 3; count of bases not matched to a gene: 4. Per the germline V gene, CDR1 is LNHNV and CDR2 is YYDKDF (reference sequence). CDR3 residues: CATSRDVGQGTDTQYF. DNA of the CDR3: TGTGCCACCAGCAGAGATGTGGGACAGGGAACAGATACGCAGTATTTT.

The V call is TRBV29-1, the J call TRBJ1-1; a weak D match, TRBD1 (5 bases). Germline CDR1 reads SQVTM; CDR2 reads ANQGSEA. Trimming took off 6 bases at V and 1 base at J, with 9 bases between the two ends. CDR3 size: 12 residues. For the CDR3, the DNA is TGCAGCGTACCACAGGAGAACACTGAAGCTTTCTTT. Translating it yields CSVPQENTEAFF.

This clonotype showed up just a few times. CDR3 nucleotide sequence: TGTGCCAGCAGCCAGACCCAGCGGGGGTACAATGAGCAGTTCTTC. Amino acid sequence: CASSQTQRGYNEQFF. This chain joins TRBV9 and TRBJ2-1, with TRBD2 identical over 8 bases. V lost 4 bases and J lost 4; bases outside the gene matches: 7. The length of the CDR3 is 15 residues. Per germline, CDR1 SGDLS and CDR2 YYNGEE.

The chain couples TRBV6-1 to TRBJ2-1; the D gene is possibly TRBD2 (6 bases). CDR1 and CDR2 from the germline V gene are MNHNS and SASEGT. This CDR3 comprises 17 residues. With 6 bases removed from V and 2 bases from J, the gap between germline ends came to 20 bases. This CDR3 reads CASRDPGTVRAYNEQFF. In nucleotides, the CDR3 is TGTGCCAGCAGGGATCCCGGGACTGTTCGGGCCTACAATGAGCAGTTCTTC.

This clonotype was seen only a few times. This sequence joins TRBV4-3 and TRBJ2-1; 8 bases line up with TRBD1. V dropped 2 bases and J dropped 7; count of bases not matched to a gene: 7. The germline gives CDR1 LGHNA, CDR2 YSLEER. The CDR3 covers 15 residues. This CDR3 is CASSQNRGFDNEQFF. The CDR3 DNA is TGCGCCAGCAGCCAAAACAGGGGGTTCGATAATGAGCAGTTCTTC.

J is TRBJ1-1 and V is TRBV5-1; the D gene is possibly TRBD1 (5 bases). Trimming took 2 bases from V and 5 from J, leaving 13 bases between them. The CDR3 totals 14 residues. Germline assignment: CDR1 SGHRS and CDR2 YFSETQ. The CDR3 here is CASSFAWGGTEAFF. The DNA for the CDR3 is TGCGCCAGCAGCTTTGCTTGGGGGGGGACTGAAGCTTTCTTT.

This clonotype was counted between two and nine times. V and J are TRBV2 and TRBJ1-1; no definite D call. The CDR3 totals 14 residues. The ends were cut back, 4 bases at V and 3 bases at J, with 12 bases in the middle. The V gene's germline CDR1 is SNHLY and CDR2 FYNNEI. CDR3 residues: CASSVPREDTEAFF. The DNA for the CDR3 is TGTGCCAGCAGTGTGCCTAGAGAAGACACTGAAGCTTTCTTT.

The chain uses TRBV4-1 and TRBJ2-1, with a possible D match to TRBD2 (6 bases). Per the germline V gene, CDR1 is MGHRA and CDR2 is YSYEKL. Trimming took off 2 bases at V and 8 bases at J, with 13 bases between the two ends. The CDR3 spans 14 residues. The CDR3 DNA reads TGCGCCAGCAGCCAACACCGGGGAGGCGATGAGCAGTTCTTC. It is translated as CASSQHRGGDEQFF.

The V gene is TRBV7-2, the J gene TRBJ2-3; D ambiguous. CDR3 length equals 14 residues. V was trimmed by 2 bases and J by 3 bases, leaving 9 bases between them. Germline V gene lookup returns CDR1 SGHTA and CDR2 FQGNSA. Written as DNA, the CDR3 is TGTGCCAGCAGCTTATACCCACGGACAGATACGCAGTATTTT. Protein sequence: CASSLYPRTDTQYF. The variable domain in full, with the rest retrieved from reference TRBV7-2 and TRBJ2-3, is GAGVSQSPSNKVTEKGKDVELRCDPISGHTALYWYRQSLGQGLEFLIYFQGNSAPDKSGLPSDRFSAERTGGSVSTLTIQRTQQEDSAVYLCASSLYPRTDTQYFGPGTRLTVL.

This clonotype has more than one count but fewer than ten. In DNA, the CDR3 is TGTGCCACCAGTGATTTGCTCGCGGGGGGCACAGATACGCAGTATTTT. Protein sequence: CATSDLLAGGTDTQYF. V gene TRBV24-1 combines with J gene TRBJ2-3; 7 bases fit TRBD2. The junction had 3 bases not matched to a gene; V was cut back by 0 bases and J by 1 base. The germline CDR1 and CDR2 sequences are KGHDR and SFDVKD. The CDR3 is 16 amino acids.

This clonotype was seen more than once but under ten times. The chain links TRBV7-9 to TRBJ2-4, with 7 bases fitting TRBD1. With 5 bases clipped from V and 8 bases from J, the junction kept 12 bases outside the gene matches. The germline V gene encodes CDR1 SEHNR and CDR2 FQNEAQ (reference sequence). The CDR3 is made up of 15 amino acids. The CDR3 region is CASSADTGTVHIQYF. The DNA of the CDR3 is TGTGCCAGCAGCGCTGACACCGGGACAGTTCACATTCAGTACTTC.

The CDR3 reads CATSRATQGFDNEQFF. CDR3 coding DNA: TGTGCCACCAGCAGAGCAACACAGGGGTTCGACAATGAGCAGTTCTTC. The rearrangement joins TRBV15 to TRBJ2-1; 7 bases align to TRBD1. The J segment lost 5 bases and the V segment lost 1 base, leaving 8 bases of the junction unmatched. The germline V gene has CDR1 LNHNV and CDR2 YYDKDF (reference sequence). CDR3 length equals 16 residues. Using reference TRBV15 and TRBJ2-1 for the parts outside the CDR3, the full variable domain is DAMVIQNPRYQVTQFGKPVTLSCSQTLNHNVMYWYQQKSSQAPKLLFHYYDKDFNNEADTPDNFQSRRPNTSFCFLDIRSPGLGDTAMYLCATSRATQGFDNEQFFGPGTRLTVL.

In its sample, this clonotype was seen a few times. The gene calls are TRBV9 and TRBJ2-2, with 9 bases lining up with TRBD1. The CDR3 has 18 residues. Per the germline V gene, CDR1 is SGDLS and CDR2 is YYNGEE. The junction had 6 bases not matched to a gene; V was cut back by 0 bases and J by 0 bases. The CDR3 nucleotides are TGTGCCAGCAGCGTAGAGAGGGACAGGGCAACGAACACCGGGGAGCTGTTTTTT. It codes for CASSVERDRATNTGELFF.